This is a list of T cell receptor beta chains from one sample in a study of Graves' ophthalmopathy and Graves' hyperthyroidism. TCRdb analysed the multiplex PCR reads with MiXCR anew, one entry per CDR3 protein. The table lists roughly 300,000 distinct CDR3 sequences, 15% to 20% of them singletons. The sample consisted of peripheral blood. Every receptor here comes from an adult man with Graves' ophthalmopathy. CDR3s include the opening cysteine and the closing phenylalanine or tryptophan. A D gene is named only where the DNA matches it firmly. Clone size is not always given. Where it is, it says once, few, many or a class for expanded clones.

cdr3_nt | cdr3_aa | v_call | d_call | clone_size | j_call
TGTGCCAGCAGCTTAGCGGGAGTTACCTCTGGAAACACCATATATTTT | CASSLAGVTSGNTIYF | TRBV7-2 | . | . | TRBJ1-3
TGCGCCAGCGGGCTACAGGGAGTCACTGAAGCTTTCTTT | CASGLQGVTEAFF | TRBV5-1 | . | . | TRBJ1-1
TGTGCCAGCAGCCAAGATTTTGTTTCACCCCTCCACTTT | CASSQDFVSPLHF | TRBV14 | . | many | TRBJ1-6
TGCAGTGCTAGAGTGCTAGCGGGCTACGAGCAGTACTTC | CSARVLAGYEQYF | TRBV20-1 | TRBD2 | many | TRBJ2-7
TGTGCCAGCGGGGACACAGGGTTCAAGCCCCAGCATTTT | CASGDTGFKPQHF | TRBV27 | . | many | TRBJ1-5
TGTGCCAGCAGGGAGAGACAGGGAGGCACTGAAGCTTTCTTT | CASRERQGGTEAFF | TRBV6-1 | TRBD1 | many | TRBJ1-1
TGTGCCAGCTCACCACGGGGAACTAGCAATCAGCCCCAGCATTTT | CASSPRGTSNQPQHF | TRBV18 | . | many | TRBJ1-5
TGTGCCAGCAATACAGGGACCGGGGCCAACGTCCTGACTTTC | CASNTGTGANVLTF | TRBV2 | . | many | TRBJ2-6
TGTGCCAGCACCAGAACCAGGGGTATGGTGTACACCGGGGAGCTGTTTTTT | CASTRTRGMVYTGELFF | TRBV2 | . | . | TRBJ2-2
TGTGCCACCCGACAGGGGGCAATAGAGACCCAGTACTTC | CATRQGAIETQYF | TRBV7-9 | TRBD1 | many | TRBJ2-5
TGTGCCAGCAGCCAGAGACAGTTTGAGTATGGCTACACCTTC | CASSQRQFEYGYTF | TRBV3-1 | . | few | TRBJ1-2
TGTGCCAGTCATTACAGGGGGCGATACACTGAAGCTTTCTTT | CASHYRGRYTEAFF | TRBV19 | TRBD1 | many | TRBJ1-1
TGTGCCAGCAGTGTTTCAATGGGGAAGAGTGCCTACGAGCAGTACTTC | CASSVSMGKSAYEQYF | TRBV6-1 | . | many | TRBJ2-7
TGCAGTGCTCCACAATGGGGGGCGCAAGAGACCCAGTACTTC | CSAPQWGAQETQYF | TRBV20-1 | . | many | TRBJ2-5
TGTGCCTGGAGTGTACTAGCGGGAGAGTACACCGGGGAGCTGTTTTTT | CAWSVLAGEYTGELFF | TRBV30 | TRBD2 | many | TRBJ2-2
TGCGCCAGCACCCGCCGCTGGGGGGGGACAAGCTACGAGCAGTACTTC | CASTRRWGGTSYEQYF | TRBV5-1 | . | . | TRBJ2-7
TGTGCCAGCAGCCAAGCAGGTCAACTGTTAGAGACCCAGTACTTC | CASSQAGQLLETQYF | TRBV14 | . | many | TRBJ2-5
TGTGCCAGTAAGGGTGAGGGGGCCTACGAGCAGTACTTC | CASKGEGAYEQYF | TRBV19 | . | many | TRBJ2-7
TGTGCCAGCAGTGAATTGAGCACAGGGTTCATATACGAGCAGTACTTC | CASSELSTGFIYEQYF | TRBV25-1 | . | . | TRBJ2-7
TGCGCCAGCAGCCGATCAAGGGGGACCACTGAAGCTTTCTTT | CASSRSRGTTEAFF | TRBV4-3 | . | few | TRBJ1-1
TGCGCCAGCAGCTGGGGACAGGGAGACACCGGGGAGCTGTTTTTT | CASSWGQGDTGELFF | TRBV5-1 | TRBD1 | many | TRBJ2-2
TGTGCCAGCAGTTTTGGGTCAGGGGGCATTACGGGAAAGACCCAGTACTTC | CASSFGSGGITGKTQYF | TRBV2 | TRBD1 | many | TRBJ2-5
TGCAGCGTCGAAAGAACAGGGGCGAACACTGAAGCTTTCTTT | CSVERTGANTEAFF | TRBV29-1 | TRBD1 | many | TRBJ1-1
TGCAGTGCTGGACCGGGACAGAAAGAGACCCAGTACTTC | CSAGPGQKETQYF | TRBV20-1 | TRBD1 | many | TRBJ2-5
TGTGCCAGTAGTATTCGGCGGGGGTCGAATCAGCCCCAGCATTTT | CASSIRRGSNQPQHF | TRBV19 | . | few | TRBJ1-5
TGCAGCGTGCTTTGGGACAGGGTACGAGAGACCCAGTACTTC | CSVLWDRVRETQYF | TRBV29-1 | TRBD1 | many | TRBJ2-5
TGTGCCAGCAGCCGAGACAGGGCGTACACTGAAGCTTTCTTT | CASSRDRAYTEAFF | TRBV6-2/TRBV6-3 | TRBD1 | many | TRBJ1-1
TGTGCCAGCAGCTTAGCTGTCCTGAACACTGAAGCTTTCTTT | CASSLAVLNTEAFF | TRBV7-9 | . | many | TRBJ1-1
TGTGCCAGCAGTGGGGGGGGCGCAGGGAATTCACCCCTCCACTTT | CASSGGGAGNSPLHF | TRBV2 | . | . | TRBJ1-6
TGCGCCAGCAGCCAAGGGGGGGCGATGGGGGTAATGAACACTGAAGCTTTCTTT | CASSQGGAMGVMNTEAFF | TRBV4-1 | . | many | TRBJ1-1
TGTGCCTGGAAACCCAGAAGGGAGTGGGACACCGGGGAGCTGTTTTTT | CAWKPRREWDTGELFF | TRBV30 | . | many | TRBJ2-2
TGTGCCAGCGATGATAAAGCGGGAGACTCCTACGAGCAGTACTTC | CASDDKAGDSYEQYF | TRBV6-1 | TRBD2 | many | TRBJ2-7
TGTGCCAGCAGTGAATCCCCAGGTATTGGGATGAACACTGAAGCTTTCTTT | CASSESPGIGMNTEAFF | TRBV12-3/TRBV12-4 | . | many | TRBJ1-1
TGTGCCAGCAGCTCGGGCCGGAACACCGGGGAGCTGTTTTTT | CASSSGRNTGELFF | TRBV7-9 | . | many | TRBJ2-2
TGTGCCAGCAGTTACACAGGGGGCATCTCCTACGAGCAGTACTTC | CASSYTGGISYEQYF | TRBV6-5 | TRBD1 | . | TRBJ2-7
TGTGCCAGCAAGATAGCGGGAGGGACATCCTACGAGCAGTACTTC | CASKIAGGTSYEQYF | TRBV13 | TRBD2 | many | TRBJ2-7
TGTGCCAGCAGTGAATGGGTAGCTCAAGAGACCCAGTACTTC | CASSEWVAQETQYF | TRBV6-1 | . | many | TRBJ2-5
TGCAGTGCTAGTGGGCAGGCCTACGAGCAGTACTTC | CSASGQAYEQYF | TRBV20-1 | . | many | TRBJ2-7
TGTGCCAGCAGCGGCGGGTTTCGCTCCTCCGGAGGCTACACCTTC | CASSGGFRSSGGYTF | TRBV9 | . | many | TRBJ1-2
TGTGCCAGCAGCTCGGGTCCTAGCGGGTACCAAGAGACCCAGTACTTC | CASSSGPSGYQETQYF | TRBV6-1 | TRBD2 | . | TRBJ2-5
TGTGCCTGGGGAACCCAGGAGGGCCATCAGCCCCAGCATTTT | CAWGTQEGHQPQHF | TRBV30 | . | many | TRBJ1-5
TGCAGCGTTGAGGGGCGGAGAGAAGAGACCCAGTACTTC | CSVEGRREETQYF | TRBV29-1 | . | many | TRBJ2-5
TGTGCCAGCAGCCCGATCAGGGGGTCGGAAGAGACCCAGTACTTC | CASSPIRGSEETQYF | TRBV7-9 | TRBD1 | many | TRBJ2-5
TGTGCCAGCAGTGAACCCGGACAGAACTCCTACGAGCAGTACTTC | CASSEPGQNSYEQYF | TRBV6-1 | . | . | TRBJ2-7
TGTGCCAGCAGCCGGAGTGAAGCCCAAGAGACCCAGTACTTC | CASSRSEAQETQYF | TRBV7-2 | . | many | TRBJ2-5
TGTGCCACCAGTGTAGGGCTGAACACCGGGGAGCTGTTTTTT | CATSVGLNTGELFF | TRBV24-1 | . | many | TRBJ2-2
TGTGCCAGCCCAGCGGGGCTCAGCAATCAGCCCCAGCATTTT | CASPAGLSNQPQHF | TRBV6-1 | . | many | TRBJ1-5
TGCAGTGCTAGATCCCGACAGGGGACGCCCCAGCATTTT | CSARSRQGTPQHF | TRBV20-1 | TRBD1 | many | TRBJ1-5
TGTGCCAGCACCGACGAGGTCTCAGGGTCGTACATTCAGTACTTC | CASTDEVSGSYIQYF | TRBV6-2/TRBV6-3 | . | many | TRBJ2-4
TGTGCCAGCAGCACCCCGGGACAGGTATACGAGCAGTACTTC | CASSTPGQVYEQYF | TRBV7-2 | TRBD1 | many | TRBJ2-7
TGTGCCAGCAGCGTAGGAGGACTAGCGGGGTTGGAGACCCAGTACTTC | CASSVGGLAGLETQYF | TRBV9 | TRBD2 | many | TRBJ2-5
TGCGCCAGCAGCTTTGGCCAGCTAATCTCCTCTGGGGCCAACGTCCTGACTTTC | CASSFGQLISSGANVLTF | TRBV5-1 | . | many | TRBJ2-6